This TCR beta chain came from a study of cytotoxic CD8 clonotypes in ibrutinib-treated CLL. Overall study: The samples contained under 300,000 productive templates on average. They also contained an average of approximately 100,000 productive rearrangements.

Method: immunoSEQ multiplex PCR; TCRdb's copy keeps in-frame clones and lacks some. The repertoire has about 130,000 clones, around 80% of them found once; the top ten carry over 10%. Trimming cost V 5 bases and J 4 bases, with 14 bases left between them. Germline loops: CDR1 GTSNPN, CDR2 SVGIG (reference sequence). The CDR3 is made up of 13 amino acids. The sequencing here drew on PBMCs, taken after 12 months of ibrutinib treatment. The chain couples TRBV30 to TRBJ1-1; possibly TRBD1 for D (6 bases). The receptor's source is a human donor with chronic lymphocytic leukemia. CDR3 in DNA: TGTGCCTGGTACAGGGATTTCGGCACTGAAGCTTTCTTT. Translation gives CAWYRDFGTEAFF.